The 5 T cell receptor beta chains below were found in one sample sequenced in a study of identical twins. TCRdb re-analysed the 5' RACE reads in MiXCR, keeping a single row per CDR3 protein. Among 200,000 to 250,000 distinct CDR3 sequences listed, roughly 13% were seen once. Separately, the same data were catalogued under a study of yellow fever vaccine responses in identical twins.

The sequenced material came from memory (CD45RO+) T cells sorted from blood. The receptors were gathered from a woman aged 18-29 years in good health.

The rearrangement uses TRBV7-3 and TRBJ2-1; 9 bases align to TRBD1. The germline gives CDR1 SGHTA, CDR2 FQGTGA. The ends lost 5 bases at V and 4 bases at J; junction bases unmatched: 6. The CDR3 is 15 residues long. Written as DNA, the CDR3 is TGTGCCAGCAGCCCCATGACAGGGGGATACAATGAGCAGTTCTTC. Encoded protein: CASSPMTGGYNEQFF.

The gene calls are TRBV7-6 and TRBJ2-1; 9 bases match TRBD2. The CDR3 has 16 amino acids. The V gene end was trimmed by 5 bases and the J gene end by 7 bases; junction bases not matched to a gene: 12. Germline V gene lookup returns CDR1 SGHVS and CDR2 FNYEAQ. The CDR3 bases are TGTGCCAGCAGCCGGATAGGTAGCGGGGGAAGGAATGAGCAGTTCTTC. Translated: CASSRIGSGGRNEQFF.

This chain joins TRBV5-1 and TRBJ2-7; D might be TRBD2 (5 bases). CDR3 length equals 13 residues. V lost 4 bases to trimming and J lost 8 bases, with 16 bases between them. The germline gives CDR1 SGHRS, CDR2 YFSETQ. CDR3 in amino acids: CASSTSGSVQQYF. As DNA, the CDR3 is TGCGCCAGCAGCACCTCGGGAAGCGTCCAGCAGTACTTC.

This clonotype was counted between two and nine times. The J gene is TRBJ2-1, the V gene TRBV5-5; 8 nucleotides align to TRBD2. This CDR3 has 16 amino acids. V was pared by 1 base and J by 4 bases, with 7 bases of the junction left unmatched. Per germline, CDR1 SGHKS and CDR2 YYEKEE (reference sequence). In DNA form, the CDR3 reads TGTGCCAGCAGCTTGCAGTCGGGAGGGAATTACAATGAGCAGTTCTTC. Protein product: CASSLQSGGNYNEQFF.

The chain couples TRBV6-1 to TRBJ2-2; 13 bases are a match to TRBD2. V shed 7 bases, J shed 5 bases, and the junction held 10 bases outside the gene matches. Germline loops: CDR1 MNHNS, CDR2 SASEGT. The CDR3 extends over 17 amino acids. The CDR3 loop is CASIKTSGRIRTGELFF. The CDR3 nucleotides read TGTGCCAGCATAAAGACTAGCGGGAGGATTAGAACCGGGGAGCTGTTTTTT.